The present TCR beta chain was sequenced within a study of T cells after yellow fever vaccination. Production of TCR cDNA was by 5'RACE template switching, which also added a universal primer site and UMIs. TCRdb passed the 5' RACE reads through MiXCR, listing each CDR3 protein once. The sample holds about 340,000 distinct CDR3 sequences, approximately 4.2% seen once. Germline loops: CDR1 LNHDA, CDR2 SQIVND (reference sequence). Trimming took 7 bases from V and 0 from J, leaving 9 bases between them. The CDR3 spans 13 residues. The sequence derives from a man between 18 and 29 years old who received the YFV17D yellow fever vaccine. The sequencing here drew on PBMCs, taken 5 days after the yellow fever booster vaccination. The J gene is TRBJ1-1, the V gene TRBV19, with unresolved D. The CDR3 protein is CASKVRVNTEAFF. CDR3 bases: TGTGCCAGTAAGGTCAGAGTGAACACTGAAGCTTTCTTT.